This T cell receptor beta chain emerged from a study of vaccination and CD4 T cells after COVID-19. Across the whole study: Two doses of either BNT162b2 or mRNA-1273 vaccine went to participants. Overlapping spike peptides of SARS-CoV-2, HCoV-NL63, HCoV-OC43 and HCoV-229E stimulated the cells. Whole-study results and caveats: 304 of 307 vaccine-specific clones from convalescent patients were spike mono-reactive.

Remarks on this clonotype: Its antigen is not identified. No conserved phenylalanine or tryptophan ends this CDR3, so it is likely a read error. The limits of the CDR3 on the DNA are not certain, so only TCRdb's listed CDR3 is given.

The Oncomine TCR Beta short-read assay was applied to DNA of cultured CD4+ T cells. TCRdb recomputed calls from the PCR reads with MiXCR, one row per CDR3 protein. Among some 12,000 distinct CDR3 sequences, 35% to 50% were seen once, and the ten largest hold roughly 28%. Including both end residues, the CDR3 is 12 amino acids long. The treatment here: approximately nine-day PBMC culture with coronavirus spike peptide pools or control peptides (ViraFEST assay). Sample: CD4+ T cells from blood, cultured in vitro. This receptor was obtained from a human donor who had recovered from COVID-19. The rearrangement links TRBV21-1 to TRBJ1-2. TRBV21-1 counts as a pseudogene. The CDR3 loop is CAYPRANYGYTL.